This T cell receptor (beta chain) stems from a study of shared T cell receptors in the human thymus. CDR1 and CDR2 (germline): MGHDK, SYGVNS. CDR3 size: 15 residues. Only in-frame clones appear in the TCRdb table, and some are missing; sequencing was by immunoSEQ multiplex PCR. The sample has 500,000 to 550,000 clones; around three quarters are singletons. This same sample was also part of a study on human thymus T cells. From that study: Healthy Finnish infants undergoing corrective surgery for congenital heart defects provided the donor material. Resections that were taken during corrective heart surgery supplied the thymus tissue. V and J gene usage appeared biased in thymic and blood repertoires. Thymic TCR repertoires of unrelated people reportedly overlapped highly.

The receptor's source is a boy younger than two with a congenital heart defect. The chain is built from TRBV25-1 and TRBJ2-5; D may be TRBD1 (5 bases). The closer fit of TRBJ2-7 to the DNA end suggests the J call may be wrong. Material: thymocytes. The CDR3 nucleotides are TGTGCCAGCAGTGAATTGAACAGGCAATCCTACGAGCAGTACTTC. It translates to CASSELNRQSYEQYF.